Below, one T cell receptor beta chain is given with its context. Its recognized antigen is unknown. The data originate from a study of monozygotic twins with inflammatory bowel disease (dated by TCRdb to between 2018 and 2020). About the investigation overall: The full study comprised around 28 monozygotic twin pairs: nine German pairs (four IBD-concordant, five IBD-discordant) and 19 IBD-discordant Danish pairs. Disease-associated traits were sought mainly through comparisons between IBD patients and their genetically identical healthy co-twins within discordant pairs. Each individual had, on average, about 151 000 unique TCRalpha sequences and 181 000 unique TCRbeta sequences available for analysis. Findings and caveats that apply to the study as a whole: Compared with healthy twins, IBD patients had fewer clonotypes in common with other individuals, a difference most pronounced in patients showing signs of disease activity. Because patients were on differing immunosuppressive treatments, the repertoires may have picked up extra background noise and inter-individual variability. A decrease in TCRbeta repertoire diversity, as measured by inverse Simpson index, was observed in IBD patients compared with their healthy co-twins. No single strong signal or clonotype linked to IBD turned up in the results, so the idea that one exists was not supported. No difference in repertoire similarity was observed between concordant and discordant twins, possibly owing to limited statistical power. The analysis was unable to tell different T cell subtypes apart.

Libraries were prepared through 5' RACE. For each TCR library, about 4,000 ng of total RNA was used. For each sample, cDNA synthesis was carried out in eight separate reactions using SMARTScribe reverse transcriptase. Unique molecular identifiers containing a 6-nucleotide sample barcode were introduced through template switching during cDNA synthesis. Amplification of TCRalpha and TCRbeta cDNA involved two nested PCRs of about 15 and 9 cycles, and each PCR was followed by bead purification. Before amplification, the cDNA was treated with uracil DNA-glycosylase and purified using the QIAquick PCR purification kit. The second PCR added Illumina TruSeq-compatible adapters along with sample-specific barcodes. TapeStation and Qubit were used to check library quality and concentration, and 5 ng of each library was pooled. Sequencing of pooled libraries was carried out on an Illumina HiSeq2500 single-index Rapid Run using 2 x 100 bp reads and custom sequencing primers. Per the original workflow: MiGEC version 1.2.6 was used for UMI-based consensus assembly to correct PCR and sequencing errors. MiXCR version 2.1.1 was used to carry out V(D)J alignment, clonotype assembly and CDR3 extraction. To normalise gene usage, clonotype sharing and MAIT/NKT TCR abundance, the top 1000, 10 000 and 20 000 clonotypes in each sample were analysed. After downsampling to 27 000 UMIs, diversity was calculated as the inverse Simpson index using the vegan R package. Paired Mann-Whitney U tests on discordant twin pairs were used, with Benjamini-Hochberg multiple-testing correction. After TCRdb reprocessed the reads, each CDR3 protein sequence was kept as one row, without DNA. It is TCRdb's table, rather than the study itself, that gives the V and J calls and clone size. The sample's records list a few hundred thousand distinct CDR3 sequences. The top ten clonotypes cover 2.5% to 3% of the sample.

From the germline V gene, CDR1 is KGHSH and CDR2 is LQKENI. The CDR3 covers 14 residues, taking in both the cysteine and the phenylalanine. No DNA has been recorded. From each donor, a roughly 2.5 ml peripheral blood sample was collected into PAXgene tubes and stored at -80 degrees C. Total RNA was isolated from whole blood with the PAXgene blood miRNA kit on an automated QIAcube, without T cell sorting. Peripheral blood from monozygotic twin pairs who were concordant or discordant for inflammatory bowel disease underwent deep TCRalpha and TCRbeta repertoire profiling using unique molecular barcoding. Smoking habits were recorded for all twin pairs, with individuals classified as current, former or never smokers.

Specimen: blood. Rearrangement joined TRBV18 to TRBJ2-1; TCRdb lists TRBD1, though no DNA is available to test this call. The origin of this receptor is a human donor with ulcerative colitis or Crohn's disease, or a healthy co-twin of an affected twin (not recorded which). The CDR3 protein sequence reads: CASSPPLTGNEQFF.